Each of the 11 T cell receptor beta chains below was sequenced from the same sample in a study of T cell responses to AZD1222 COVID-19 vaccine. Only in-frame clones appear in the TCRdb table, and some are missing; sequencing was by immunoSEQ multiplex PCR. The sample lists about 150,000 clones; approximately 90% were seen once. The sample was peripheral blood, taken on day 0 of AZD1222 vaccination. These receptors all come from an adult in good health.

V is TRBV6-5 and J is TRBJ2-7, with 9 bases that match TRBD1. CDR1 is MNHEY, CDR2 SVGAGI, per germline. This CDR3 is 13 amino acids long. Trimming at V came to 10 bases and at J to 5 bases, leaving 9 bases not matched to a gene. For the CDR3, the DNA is TGTGCCACCCTAACAGGGGGCCCCCACGAGCAGTACTTC. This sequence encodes CATLTGGPHEQYF.

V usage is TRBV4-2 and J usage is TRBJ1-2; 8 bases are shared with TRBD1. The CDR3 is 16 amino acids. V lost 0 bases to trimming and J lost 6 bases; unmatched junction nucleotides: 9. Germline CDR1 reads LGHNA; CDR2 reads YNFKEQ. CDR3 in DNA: TGTGCCAGCAGCCAAGATGTTACCAGGGGGCGAGATGGCTACACCTTC. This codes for CASSQDVTRGRDGYTF.

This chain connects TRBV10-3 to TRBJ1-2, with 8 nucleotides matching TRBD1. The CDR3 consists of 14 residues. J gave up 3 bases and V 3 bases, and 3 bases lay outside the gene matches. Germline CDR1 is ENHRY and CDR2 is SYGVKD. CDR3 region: CAISDYRGDYGYTF. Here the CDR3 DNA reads TGTGCCATCAGTGACTACAGGGGGGACTATGGCTACACCTTC.

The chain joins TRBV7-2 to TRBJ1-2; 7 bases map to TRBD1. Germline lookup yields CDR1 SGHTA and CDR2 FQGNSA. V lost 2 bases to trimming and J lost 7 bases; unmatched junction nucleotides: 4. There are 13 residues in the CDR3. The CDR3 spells CASSLQGDGGYTF. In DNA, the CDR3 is TGTGCCAGCAGCTTACAGGGGGACGGTGGCTACACCTTC.

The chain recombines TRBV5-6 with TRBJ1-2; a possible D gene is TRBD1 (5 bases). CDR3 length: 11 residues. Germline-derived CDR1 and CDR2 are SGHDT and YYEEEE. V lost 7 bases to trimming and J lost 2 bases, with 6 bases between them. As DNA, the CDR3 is TGTGCCAGCGGGGCGAACTATGGCTACACCTTC. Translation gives CASGANYGYTF.

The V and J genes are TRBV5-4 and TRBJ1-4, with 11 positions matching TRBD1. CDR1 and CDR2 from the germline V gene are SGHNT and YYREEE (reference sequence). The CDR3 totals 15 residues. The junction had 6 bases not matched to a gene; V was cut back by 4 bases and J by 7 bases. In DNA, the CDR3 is TGTGCCAGCAGCGTTACCGGGACAGGGGGTGAAAAACTGTTTTTT. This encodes CASSVTGTGGEKLFF.

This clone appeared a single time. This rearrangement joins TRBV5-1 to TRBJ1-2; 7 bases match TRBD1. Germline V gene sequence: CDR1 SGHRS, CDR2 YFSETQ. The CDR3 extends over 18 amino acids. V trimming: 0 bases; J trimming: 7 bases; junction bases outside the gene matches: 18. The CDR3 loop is CASSLAPKAGGLTGGYTF. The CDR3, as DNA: TGCGCCAGCAGCTTGGCCCCAAAGGCAGGGGGACTGACGGGTGGCTACACCTTC.

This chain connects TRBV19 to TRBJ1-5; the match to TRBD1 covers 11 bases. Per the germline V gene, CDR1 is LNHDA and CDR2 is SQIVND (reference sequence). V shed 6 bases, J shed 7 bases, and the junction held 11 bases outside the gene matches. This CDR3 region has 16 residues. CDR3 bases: TGTGCCAGTAGAAGGGACGGGACAGGGGGAGGCCAGCCCCAGCATTTT. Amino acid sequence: CASRRDGTGGGQPQHF. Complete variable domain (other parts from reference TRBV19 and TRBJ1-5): DGGITQSPKYLFRKEGQNVTLSCEQNLNHDAMYWYRQDPGQGLRLIYYSQIVNDFQKGDIAEGYSVSREKKESFPLTVTSAQKNPTAFYLCASRRDGTGGGQPQHFGDGTRLSIL.

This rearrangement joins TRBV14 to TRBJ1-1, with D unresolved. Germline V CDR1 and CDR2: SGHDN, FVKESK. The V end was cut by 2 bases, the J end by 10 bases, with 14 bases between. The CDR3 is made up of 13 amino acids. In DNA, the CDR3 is TGTGCCAGCAGCCAAAATCGGCAGAGAGGAGCTTTCTTT. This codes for CASSQNRQRGAFF.

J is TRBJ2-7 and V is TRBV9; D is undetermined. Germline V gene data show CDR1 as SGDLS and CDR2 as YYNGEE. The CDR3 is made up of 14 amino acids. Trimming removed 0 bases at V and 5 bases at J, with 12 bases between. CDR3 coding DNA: TGTGCCAGCAGCGTAGCACCGACTCAGGACGAGCAGTACTTC. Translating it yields CASSVAPTQDEQYF.

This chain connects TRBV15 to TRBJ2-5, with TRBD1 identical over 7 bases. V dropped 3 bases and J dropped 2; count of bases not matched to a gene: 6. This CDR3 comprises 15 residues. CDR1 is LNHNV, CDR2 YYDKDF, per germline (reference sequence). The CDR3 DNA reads TGTGCCACCAGCAGCCAGCCGGGACAGCAAGAGACCCAGTACTTC. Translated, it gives CATSSQPGQQETQYF.